The T cell receptor beta chain described here comes from a study of beta chain features in type 1 diabetes. Worth noting for this clone: Its specificity is not known.

Germline CDR1 is LNHDA and CDR2 is SQIVND (reference sequence). This CDR3 contains 12 residues. Trimming cost V 10 bases and J 5 bases, with 14 bases left between them. General observations from the study: Researchers reported that naive, central memory and Treg TCRB repertoires appeared more similar in patients than in healthy donors. Cells expressing TCR highly could be over-represented by cDNA sequencing.

Expressed TCRB transcripts were sequenced after all isolated RNA was converted to cDNA. Method: immunoSEQ multiplex PCR; TCRdb's copy keeps in-frame clones and lacks some. Of about 470,000 clones listed, about 32% were seen once; the top ten hold around 0.065%. The TCR originated in a man between 18 and 29 years old in good health. Sequencing used naive CD4+ T cells from blood. The V call is TRBV19, the J call TRBJ2-5, with D possibly matching TRBD1 (6 bases). The CDR3 loop reads CATTQGSETQYF. As DNA, the CDR3 is TGTGCCACAACACAGGGATCGGAGACCCAGTACTTC.